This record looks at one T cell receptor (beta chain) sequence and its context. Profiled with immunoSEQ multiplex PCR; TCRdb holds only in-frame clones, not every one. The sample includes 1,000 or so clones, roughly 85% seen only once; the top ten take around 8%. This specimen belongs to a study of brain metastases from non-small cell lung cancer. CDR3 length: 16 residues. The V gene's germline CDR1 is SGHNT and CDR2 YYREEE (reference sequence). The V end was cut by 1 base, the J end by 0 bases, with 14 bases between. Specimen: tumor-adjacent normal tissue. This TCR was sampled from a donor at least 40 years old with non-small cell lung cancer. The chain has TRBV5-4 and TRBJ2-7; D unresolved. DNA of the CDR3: TGTGCCAGCAGCTTGCGTGGGCAGGCTAGCTCCTACGAGCAGTACTTC. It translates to CASSLRGQASSYEQYF.